This TCR beta chain was documented in a study of identical twins. This clonotype came up a few times. This CDR3 is built from 20 residues. Per germline, CDR1 SGHAT and CDR2 FQDESV (reference sequence). The V and J ends lost 4 bases and 0 bases, in that order; junction bases with no gene match: 21. A single record per CDR3 protein comes from TCRdb applying MiXCR to the 5' RACE reads. The sample lists about 900,000 distinct CDR3 sequences; 9% to 15% were seen once. The data were also submitted as part of a second study, on yellow fever vaccine responses in identical twins.

The sequenced sample consisted of PBMCs. The chain links TRBV11-1 to TRBJ2-7, with TRBD1 matching 7 bases. This receptor was obtained from a woman between 18 and 29 years old in good health. The CDR3 nucleotides are TGTGCCAGCAGCTCTACTCGGGACAGAATAACCTCGTGGGGCTCCTACGAGCAGTACGTC. It encodes CASSSTRDRITSWGSYEQYV.